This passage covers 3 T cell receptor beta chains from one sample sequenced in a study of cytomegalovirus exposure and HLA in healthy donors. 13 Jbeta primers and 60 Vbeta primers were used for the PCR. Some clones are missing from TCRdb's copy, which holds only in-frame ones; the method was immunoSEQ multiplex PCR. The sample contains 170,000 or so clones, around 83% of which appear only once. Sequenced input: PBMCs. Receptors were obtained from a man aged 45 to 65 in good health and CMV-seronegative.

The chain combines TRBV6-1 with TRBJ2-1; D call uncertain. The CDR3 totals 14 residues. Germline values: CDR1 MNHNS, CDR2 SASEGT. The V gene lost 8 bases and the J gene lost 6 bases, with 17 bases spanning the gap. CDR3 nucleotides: TGTGCCAGCTCCCCAGACCCCCAGGCCAATGAGCAGTTCTTC. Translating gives CASSPDPQANEQFF.

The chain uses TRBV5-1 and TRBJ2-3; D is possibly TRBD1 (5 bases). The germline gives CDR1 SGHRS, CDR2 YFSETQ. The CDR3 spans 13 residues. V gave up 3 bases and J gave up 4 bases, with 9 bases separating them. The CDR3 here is CASSSRVPDTQYF. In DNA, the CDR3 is TGCGCCAGCAGCTCCAGGGTTCCAGATACGCAGTATTTT. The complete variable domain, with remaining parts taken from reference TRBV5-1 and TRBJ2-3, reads KAGVTQTPRYLIKTRGQQVTLSCSPISGHRSVSWYQQTPGQGLQFLFEYFSETQRNKGNFPGRFSGRQFSNSRSEMNVSTLELGDSALYLCASSSRVPDTQYFGPGTRLTVL.

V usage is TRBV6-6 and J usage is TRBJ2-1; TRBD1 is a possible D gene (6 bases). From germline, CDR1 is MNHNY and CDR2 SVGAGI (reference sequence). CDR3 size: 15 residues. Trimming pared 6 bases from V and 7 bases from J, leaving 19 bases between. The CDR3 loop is CASRATGSQRNEQFF. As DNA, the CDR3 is TGTGCCAGCAGAGCAACAGGGTCGCAGAGAAATGAGCAGTTCTTC.